This paragraph reports one TCR beta chain. Its antigen is unidentified. The data belong to a study of tumor-infiltrating lymphocytes in primary liver carcinoma. Across the study: The patients comprised men and women between the ages of 30 and 69 years. Among the tumors, stages were T1-T3 N0M0 and sizes about 4 to 11 cm.

CDR1 and CDR2 from the germline V gene are SGHRS and YFSETQ. Trimming shortened V by 1 base and J by 9 bases, and 11 bases separated the two germline ends. CDR3 length: 13 amino acids. The researchers obtained blood RNA from unsorted whole blood and also extracted germline DNA. TCR beta cDNA was reverse-transcribed from around 0.55 ug of total RNA. The reaction used a constant-region primer and ProtoScript II reverse transcriptase. Amplification in three nested multiplex PCR rounds with slightly modified ARM-PCR gave rise to TCR beta libraries. Each of the first two PCR rounds ran around 10 cycles with TRBV1-TRBV30 forward and C-beta reverse primers. TCRdb called the multiplex PCR reads again in MiXCR, with one record for every CDR3 protein. The sample shows roughly 180,000 distinct CDR3 sequences, about 60% of them seen only once. Study-wide results and limits: Among the pair types, tumor region pairs showed more overlap than tumor-adjacent and tumor-blood pairs. Tumors had a significantly higher top-250-clone fraction than blood (p = 0.039).

The origin of this receptor is a man in his forties with primary liver carcinoma and hepatitis B virus infection. V is TRBV5-1 and J is TRBJ2-1; weak D call: TRBD2 (6 bases). The material sequenced was peripheral blood. The CDR3, as DNA: TGCGCCAGCAGCTTGTTGGGAGGCTTTGAGCAGTTCTTC. It is translated as CASSLLGGFEQFF.